Each of the 18 T cell receptor beta chains below was sequenced from the same sample in a study of beta chain features in type 1 diabetes. The investigators reverse transcribed all of the isolated RNA, so they sequenced expressed TCRB transcripts. Method: immunoSEQ multiplex PCR; TCRdb's copy keeps in-frame clones and lacks some. The sample shows some 150,000 clones, over 8.5% of them seen only once. Material: central memory CD4+ T cells from blood. Receptor source: a man between 18 and 35 years old in good health.

Points on this clone: Other nucleotide sequences from this sample produce the same CDR3. The J gene is TRBJ2-7, the V gene TRBV5-1; the D gene is possibly TRBD1 (6 bases). CDR3 length: 14 residues. Trimming removed 3 bases from V and 3 bases from J, with 13 bases in between. The V gene's germline CDR1 is SGHRS and CDR2 YFSETQ. The CDR3 sequence is CASSWSTGNYEQYF. CDR3 sequence (DNA): TGCGCCAGCAGCTGGAGTACAGGGAACTACGAGCAGTACTTC.

The chain carries TRBV29-1 and TRBJ1-2; TRBD1 matches at 10 bases. CDR3 length: 12 residues. Germline V gene data show CDR1 as SQVTM and CDR2 as ANQGSEA. With 3 bases clipped from V and 6 bases from J, the junction kept 1 base outside the gene matches. CDR3: CSVEGQGNGYTF. In nucleotides, the CDR3 is TGCAGCGTTGAGGGACAGGGGAATGGCTACACCTTC.

At least ten counts were recorded for this clone. The rearrangement joins TRBV9 to TRBJ2-3; 7 nucleotides line up with TRBD1. J was trimmed by 1 base and V by 3 bases; bases with no gene match: 5. This CDR3 is 15 amino acids long. Germline CDR1 SGDLS, CDR2 YYNGEE. This chain's CDR3 is CASSARQGGTDTQYF. The CDR3 bases are TGTGCCAGCAGCGCTCGACAGGGCGGCACAGATACGCAGTATTTT.

The table lists this clone with a few counts. The CDR3 bases are TGTGCCAGCAGCCAATCGGGCAATGACGGGACCCAGTACTTC. Residues: CASSQSGNDGTQYF. V and J are TRBV16 and TRBJ2-5; D unclear. Germline V gives CDR1 KGHSY, CDR2 FQNENV. Trimming left V 0 bases short and J 7 bases short, with 12 bases between. This CDR3 contains 14 residues. The full variable domain, its missing parts supplied by reference TRBV16 and TRBJ2-5, is GEEVAQTPKHLVRGEGQKAKLYCAPIKGHSYVFWYQQVLKNEFKFLISFQNENVFDETGMPKERFSAKCLPNSPCSLEIQATKLEDSAVYFCASSQSGNDGTQYFGPGTRLLVL.

CDR3 in amino acids: CATSTTGKGPPLHF. CDR3 nucleotide sequence: TGTGCCACCAGTACTACAGGGAAGGGGCCACCCCTCCACTTT. The gene calls are TRBV15 and TRBJ1-6; perhaps TRBD1 as D (6 bases). This CDR3 has 14 amino acids. The germline V gene encodes CDR1 LNHNV and CDR2 YYDKDF (reference sequence). Between the trimmed V and J ends, which lost 6 bases and 11 bases, there was a span of 17 bases.

This clone was detected only a few times. The chain joins TRBV7-8 to TRBJ1-5, with a possible D match to TRBD1 (6 bases). CDR3 length: 15 amino acids. V lost 6 bases to trimming and J lost 3 bases, with 15 bases between them. Germline V gene data show CDR1 as SGHVS and CDR2 as FQNEAQ. This CDR3 reads CASRPMGAHNQPQHF. DNA for the CDR3: TGTGCCAGCAGACCCATGGGGGCCCACAATCAGCCCCAGCATTTT. Supplemented by reference TRBV7-8 and TRBJ1-5, the full variable domain reads GAGVSQSPRYKVAKRGQDVALRCDPISGHVSLFWYQQALGQGPEFLTYFQNEAQLDKSGLPSDRFFAERPEGSVSTLKIQRTQQEDSAVYLCASRPMGAHNQPQHFGDGTRLSIL.

This clone was picked up a small number of times. V is TRBV9 and J is TRBJ2-3, with D hard to call. Deletions cut 1 base from V and 2 bases from J, with 11 bases between. CDR1 SGDLS and CDR2 YYNGEE come from the germline V gene. The CDR3 totals 15 residues. The CDR3 loop is CASSVLHATTDTQYF. The CDR3 bases are TGTGCCAGCAGCGTACTCCACGCCACCACAGATACGCAGTATTTT.

About this clone: A read error may account for a junction end that differs from germline. The chain recombines TRBV7-7 with TRBJ2-5, with D possibly matching TRBD1 (6 bases). The CDR3 extends over 16 amino acids. Germline lookup yields CDR1 SSHAT and CDR2 FNYEAQ (reference sequence). The CDR3 is CASSFGTRTYQETQYF. DNA of the CDR3: TGTGCTAGCAGCTTCGGGACACGGACGTACCAAGAGACCCAGTACTTC.

This clone occurred a few times. V is TRBV30 and J is TRBJ2-7, with TRBD1 matching over 10 bases. The CDR3 has 20 amino acids. CDR1 and CDR2 (germline): GTSNPN, SVGIG (reference sequence). J lost 2 bases, V lost 3 bases, and 22 bases had no gene match. Here the CDR3 reads CAWRENPGQGRALPTYEQYF. Written as DNA, the CDR3 is TGTGCCTGGAGAGAAAATCCGGGACAGGGGCGAGCCTTACCAACCTACGAGCAGTACTTC.

The chain joins TRBV4-2 to TRBJ2-6; TRBD1 might be the D (5 bases). The CDR3 is 18 amino acids. V lost 0 bases and J lost 0, with 12 bases in between. Looked up from germline, CDR1 is LGHNA and CDR2 is YNFKEQ. The CDR3 DNA reads as TGTGCCAGCAGCCAAGAAAGTGGGGCCAGCTCTGGGGCCAACGTCCTGACTTTC. Its protein product is CASSQESGASSGANVLTF.

This clone came up a few times. The chain joins TRBV4-1 to TRBJ2-7; D unclear. The V end was cut by 1 base, the J end by 4 bases, with 11 bases between. This CDR3 has 14 residues. CDR1 and CDR2 (germline): MGHRA, YSYEKL. The CDR3 DNA reads TGCGCCAGCAGCCAAGGCCGAGTGGGGTACGAGCAGTACTTC. Amino acids: CASSQGRVGYEQYF.

This clone came up a few times. CDR3 loop: CASSMNMNTEAFF. For the CDR3, the DNA is TGTGCCAGCAGCATGAATATGAACACTGAAGCTTTCTTT. The V gene is TRBV2, the J gene TRBJ1-1; D gene unclear. Germline V gene lookup returns CDR1 SNHLY and CDR2 FYNNEI. V lost 6 bases and J 0 bases, leaving 8 bases between the germline ends. The CDR3 is 13 residues long.

The chain recombines TRBV28 with TRBJ2-1, with 8 bases matching TRBD2. Germline CDR1 is MDHEN and CDR2 is SYDVKM. Trimming took 4 bases from V and 8 from J; bases not matched to a gene: 7. The CDR3 has 14 amino acids. DNA for the CDR3: TGTGCCAGCAGTTCCCCCGGGACTAGGGATGAGCAGTTCTTC. Translated, it gives CASSSPGTRDEQFF.

In this sample, this clone turned up a few times. The chain carries TRBV27 and TRBJ2-2, with 9 nucleotides matching TRBD2. Losses at the gene ends were 7 bases for V and 1 base for J; bases not matched to a gene: 7. The CDR3 sequence is 16 residues long. Germline V gene data show CDR1 as MNHEY and CDR2 as SMNVEV (reference sequence). The CDR3 loop is CASMGAGGRNTGELFF. CDR3 bases: TGTGCCAGCATGGGAGCGGGAGGTCGGAACACCGGGGAGCTGTTTTTT.

This clone was detected a few times. The sample carries other DNA sequences with the same CDR3. The chain carries TRBV9 and TRBJ2-7; 9 bases match TRBD1. Germline lookup yields CDR1 SGDLS and CDR2 YYNGEE. The CDR3 runs 15 residues. The junction had 5 bases not matched to a gene; V was cut back by 0 bases and J by 4 bases. Here the CDR3 reads CASSVDGQGRYEQYF. The CDR3 DNA is TGTGCCAGCAGCGTAGATGGACAGGGGAGGTACGAGCAGTACTTC.

The chain is built from TRBV29-1 and TRBJ1-2; unclear D gene. V lost 6 bases to trimming and J lost 3 bases, with 8 bases between them. CDR3 length: 11 amino acids. CDR1 SQVTM and CDR2 ANQGSEA come from the germline V gene. This chain's CDR3 is CSVSGDYGYTF. The DNA of the CDR3 is TGCAGCGTGTCCGGGGACTATGGCTACACCTTC.

The V call is TRBV11-3, the J call TRBJ2-3, with TRBD2 matching over 12 bases. The CDR3 length is 16 residues. Germline CDR1 reads SGHNT; CDR2 reads YENEEA. Trimming cost V 5 bases and J 0 bases; bases outside gene matches: 3. DNA for the CDR3: TGTGCCAGCAGCATCGGGACTAGCGGGAGCACAGATACGCAGTATTTT. It codes for CASSIGTSGSTDTQYF. Based on the CDR3 plus reference TRBV11-3 and TRBJ2-3, the full variable domain is EAGVVQSPRYKIIEKKQPVAFWCNPISGHNTLYWYLQNLGQGPELLIRYENEEAVDDSQLPKDRFSAERLKGVDSTLKIQPAELGDSAVYLCASSIGTSGSTDTQYFGPGTRLTVL.

This clone was counted a few times. The J gene is TRBJ2-7, the V gene TRBV11-2; 8 nucleotides agree with TRBD1. The V segment lost 2 bases and the J segment 4 bases; nucleotides outside the gene matches: 7. The CDR3 contains 15 residues. Germline V gene sequence: CDR1 SGHAT, CDR2 FQNNGV. CDR3 residues: CASSLYWTGSYEQYF. CDR3 bases: TGTGCCAGCAGCTTATACTGGACAGGGTCTTACGAGCAGTACTTC.